One TCR beta chain is described in this entry. This record comes from a study of OX40 agonist ivuxolimab in advanced cancers. About the research overall: At 82.7% male, the cohort had a mean age of about 60 years, ranging from roughly 20 to 79.

Libraries were prepared by immunoSEQ multiplex PCR; TCRdb keeps only in-frame clonotypes and omits some of them. Of about 73,000 clones in the sample, roughly 90% are singletons; the top ten hold about 9.1%. In germline, CDR1 is LNHNV, CDR2 YYDKDF (reference sequence). The CDR3 extends over 14 amino acids. The V segment lost 5 bases and the J segment 2 bases; nucleotides outside the gene matches: 5. The chain carries TRBV15 and TRBJ2-7; TRBD1 matches at 8 bases. The sample here was CD4+ or CD8+ T cells sorted from blood, taken in a trial of the OX40 agonist ivuxolimab. The sequence was obtained from an adult with an advanced solid tumor such as melanoma, head and neck, liver or kidney cancer. CDR3 amino acids: CATSDTGGPYEQYF. The CDR3 DNA reads TGTGCCACCAGCGATACAGGGGGTCCCTACGAGCAGTACTTC.